The source of this TCR beta chain is a study of cytomegalovirus exposure and HLA in healthy donors. The germline CDR1 and CDR2 sequences are MDHEN and SYDVKM. The V gene lost 6 bases and the J gene lost 6 bases, with 21 bases spanning the gap. The CDR3 is 15 residues long. Overall study results and limits: Later findings reportedly placed an Asian-associated ancestry cluster below the approximately 670-donor mean for N-insertions. Presence/absence analysis assumed near-uniform sequencing depth across donors.

This clone is a singleton in its sample. Its antigen is currently unknown. The study ran its PCR with 60 Vbeta and 13 Jbeta primers. Produced via immunoSEQ multiplex PCR; TCRdb's table is partial and in-frame only. The sample holds some 98,000 clones, around 75% seen once. This receptor was obtained from a man aged 18 to 29 in good health and CMV-seropositive. The chain joins TRBV28 to TRBJ2-7; the D gene is possibly TRBD1 (5 bases). Sample: PBMCs. The CDR3 reads CASSLYEAGQGEQYF. In DNA form, the CDR3 reads TGTGCCAGCAGCCTTTATGAGGCAGGTCAGGGCGAGCAGTACTTC.